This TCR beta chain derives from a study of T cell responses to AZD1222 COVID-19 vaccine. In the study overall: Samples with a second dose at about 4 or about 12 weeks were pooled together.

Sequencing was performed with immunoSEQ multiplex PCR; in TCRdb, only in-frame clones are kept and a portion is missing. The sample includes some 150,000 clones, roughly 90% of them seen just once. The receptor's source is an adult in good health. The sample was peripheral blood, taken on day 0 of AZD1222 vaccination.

The CDR3 spells CASWTGAPGYGYTF. The CDR3 DNA follows: TGTGCCAGCTGGACAGGGGCCCCGGGCTATGGCTACACCTTC. V gene TRBV28 combines with J gene TRBJ1-2; 9 bases fit TRBD1. The germline V gene has CDR1 MDHEN and CDR2 SYDVKM. CDR3 length: 14 amino acids. V lost 8 bases, J lost 4 bases, and 8 bases stayed unmatched.